Following are 5 T cell receptor beta chains from one sample sequenced in a study of molecular identifiers for immune sequencing clone quantification. TCRdb independently ran MiXCR on the PCR reads; one entry per CDR3 protein. This sample yields about 500,000 distinct CDR3 sequences, of which about 20% are seen a single time; under 0.85% belongs to the top ten. Input material: naive CD8+ T cells from blood, with Jurkat cell RNA spiked in. Described subset: FACS-sorted CD8+CD4-CCR7+CD45RA+ naive T cells. These receptor sequences come from a human donor in good health. Some libraries in this study had Jurkat cell RNA spiked in.

The chain employs TRBV5-6 and TRBJ1-1; no clear D gene. The V gene's germline CDR1 is SGHDT and CDR2 YYEEEE. The V gene lost 0 bases and the J gene lost 4 bases, with 7 bases spanning the gap. The CDR3 is 13 amino acids. In DNA form, the CDR3 reads TGTGCCAGCAGCTTGGAACTGCGCACTGAAGCTTTCTTT. Translating gives CASSLELRTEAFF. The complete variable domain, with remaining parts taken from reference TRBV5-6 and TRBJ1-1, reads DAGVTQSPTHLIKTRGQQVTLRCSPKSGHDTVSWYQQALGQGPQFIFQYYEEEERQRGNFPDRFSGHQFPNYSSELNVNALLLGDSALYLCASSLELRTEAFFGQGTRLTVV.

This clonotype was counted between two and nine times. V usage is TRBV4-1 and J usage is TRBJ1-2; 7 nucleotides match TRBD1. Germline trimming cut 5 bases from V and 1 base from J; bases unmatched to any gene: 4. The CDR3 has 14 residues. CDR1 MGHRA and CDR2 YSYEKL come from the germline V gene. CDR3 nucleotide sequence: TGCGCCAGCAGCGCTGGGACAGTTAACTATGGCTACACCTTC. It encodes CASSAGTVNYGYTF.

Of note for this clonotype: A much larger clone differs from this one at a single base, so this may be a read error. The chain combines TRBV6-5 with TRBJ2-7, with 9 bases that match TRBD1. Losses at the gene ends were 4 bases for V and 7 bases for J; bases not matched to a gene: 14. The CDR3 covers 16 residues. Germline-derived CDR1 and CDR2 are MNHEY and SVGAGI. CDR3 amino acids: CASSCSGQGPYLEQYF. DNA of the CDR3: TGTGCCAGCAGTTGCTCGGGACAGGGTCCCTACTTGGAGCAGTACTTC.

Note on this clonotype: The junction departs from germline at one end; a sequencing error may be responsible. This rearrangement joins TRBV4-1 to TRBJ1-5; D is uncertain. This CDR3 spans 13 amino acids. Germline lookup yields CDR1 MGHRA and CDR2 YSYEKL. Written as DNA, the CDR3 is TGCGCCAGCAGCCAAGCCCCAAATCAGCCCCAGCGTTTT. It codes for CASSQAPNQPQRF.

This clonotype was counted many times. The chain has TRBV30 and TRBJ1-6; D remains ambiguous. Trimming cost V 4 bases and J 9 bases, with 16 bases left between them. Per the germline V gene, CDR1 is GTSNPN and CDR2 is SVGIG (reference sequence). The CDR3 is 14 residues long. In DNA form, the CDR3 reads TGTGCCTGGAATGGGGTGACGGGCAGTTCACCCCTCCACTTT. Translating gives CAWNGVTGSSPLHF.